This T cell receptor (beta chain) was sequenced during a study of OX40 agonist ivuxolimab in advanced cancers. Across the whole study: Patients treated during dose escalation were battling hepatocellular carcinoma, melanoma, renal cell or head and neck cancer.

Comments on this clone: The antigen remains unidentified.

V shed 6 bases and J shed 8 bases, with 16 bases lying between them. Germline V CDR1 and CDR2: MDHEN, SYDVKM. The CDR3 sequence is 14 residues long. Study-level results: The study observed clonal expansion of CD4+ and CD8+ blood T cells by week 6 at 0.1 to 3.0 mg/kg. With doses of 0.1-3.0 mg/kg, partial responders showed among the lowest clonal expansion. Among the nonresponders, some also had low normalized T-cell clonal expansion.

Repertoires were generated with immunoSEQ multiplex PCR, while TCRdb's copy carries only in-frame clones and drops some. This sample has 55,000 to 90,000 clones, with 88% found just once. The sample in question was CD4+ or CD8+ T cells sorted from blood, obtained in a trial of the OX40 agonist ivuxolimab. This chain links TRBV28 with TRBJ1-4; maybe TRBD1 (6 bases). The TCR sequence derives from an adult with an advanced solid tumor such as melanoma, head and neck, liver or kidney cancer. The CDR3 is CASSQGGSDEKLFF. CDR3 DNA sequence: TGTGCCAGCAGCCAAGGGGGGTCAGACGAAAAACTGTTTTTT.